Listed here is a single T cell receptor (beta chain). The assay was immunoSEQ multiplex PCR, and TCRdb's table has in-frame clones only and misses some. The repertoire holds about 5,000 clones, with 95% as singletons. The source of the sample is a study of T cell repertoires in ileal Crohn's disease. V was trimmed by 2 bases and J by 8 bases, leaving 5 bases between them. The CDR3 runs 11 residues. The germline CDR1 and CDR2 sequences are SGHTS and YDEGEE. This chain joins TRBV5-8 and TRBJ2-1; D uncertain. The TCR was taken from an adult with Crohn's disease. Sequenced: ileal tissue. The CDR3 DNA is TGTGCCAGCAGCTTAGTAGATGAGCAGTTCTTC. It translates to CASSLVDEQFF.